What follows is one TCR beta chain and its context. The antigen is not known. Nominally healthy donors provided the samples, though records likely missed some immune exposures. The CDR3 has 14 amino acids. Germline loops: CDR1 SNHLY, CDR2 FYNNEI. V was pared by 8 bases and J by 3 bases, with 2 bases of the junction left unmatched. The study ran its PCR with 60 Vbeta and 13 Jbeta primers. Only in-frame clones appear in the TCRdb table, and some are missing; sequencing was by immunoSEQ multiplex PCR. Here the sample spans roughly 140,000 clones, roughly 77% being singletons. This record comes from a study of cytomegalovirus exposure and HLA in healthy donors. Study conclusions and caveats: There were several of the most significant clusters that appeared linked to common viral pathogens in a later analysis. The study labeled 164 TCR beta chains cytomegalovirus-associated. Many donors carried some public TCRs, although rarity characterized most TCR sequences.

This clonotype originated in a human donor in good health. The gene calls are TRBV2 and TRBJ2-2, with 11 bases matching TRBD2. Sequenced sample: PBMCs. DNA for the CDR3: TGTGCCAGCCCACTAGCGGGAGACACCGGGGAGCTGTTTTTT. Translated, it gives CASPLAGDTGELFF.